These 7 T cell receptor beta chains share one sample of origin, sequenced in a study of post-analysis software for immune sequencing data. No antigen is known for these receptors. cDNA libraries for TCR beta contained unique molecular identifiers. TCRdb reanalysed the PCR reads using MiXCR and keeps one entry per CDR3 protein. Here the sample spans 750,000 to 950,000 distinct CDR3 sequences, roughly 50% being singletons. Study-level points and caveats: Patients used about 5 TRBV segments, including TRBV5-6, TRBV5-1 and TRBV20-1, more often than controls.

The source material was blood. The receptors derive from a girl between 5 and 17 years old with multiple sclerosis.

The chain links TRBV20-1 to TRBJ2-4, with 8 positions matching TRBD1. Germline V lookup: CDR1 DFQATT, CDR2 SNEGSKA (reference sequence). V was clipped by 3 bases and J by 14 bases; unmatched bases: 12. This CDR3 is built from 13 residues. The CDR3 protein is CSASPREIQGEYF. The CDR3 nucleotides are TGCAGTGCTAGCCCACGGGAGATACAGGGGGAGTACTTC.

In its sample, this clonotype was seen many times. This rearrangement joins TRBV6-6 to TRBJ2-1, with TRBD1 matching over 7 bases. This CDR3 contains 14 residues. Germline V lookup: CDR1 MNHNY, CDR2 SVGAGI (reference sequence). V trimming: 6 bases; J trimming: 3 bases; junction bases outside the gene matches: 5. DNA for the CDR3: TGTGCCAGCAGCCACGGACAGGACTACAATGAGCAGTTCTTC. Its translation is CASSHGQDYNEQFF.

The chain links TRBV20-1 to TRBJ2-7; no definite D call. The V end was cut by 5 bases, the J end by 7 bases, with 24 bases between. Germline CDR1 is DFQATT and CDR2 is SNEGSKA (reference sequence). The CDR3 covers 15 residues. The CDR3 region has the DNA TGCAGTGCTTCTAGACTGACCTCATTGTCGGATGAGCAGTACTTC. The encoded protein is CSASRLTSLSDEQYF.

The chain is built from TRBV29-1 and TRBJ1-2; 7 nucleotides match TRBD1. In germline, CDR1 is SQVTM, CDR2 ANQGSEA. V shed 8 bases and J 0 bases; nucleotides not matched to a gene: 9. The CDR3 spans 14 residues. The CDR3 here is CSSSGDRANYGYTF. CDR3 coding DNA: TGCAGCTCAAGCGGGGACAGAGCTAACTATGGCTACACCTTC.

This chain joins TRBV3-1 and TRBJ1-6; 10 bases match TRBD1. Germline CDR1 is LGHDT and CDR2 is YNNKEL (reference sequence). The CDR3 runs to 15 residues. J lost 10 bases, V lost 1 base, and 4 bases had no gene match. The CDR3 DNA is TGTGCCAGCAGCCAAGGGGACAGGGGATTATCACCCCTCCACTTT. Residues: CASSQGDRGLSPLHF.

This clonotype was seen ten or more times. Written as DNA, the CDR3 is TGCGCCAGCAGCCAAGGACAGGGGGCCTACGAGCAGTACTTC. Protein sequence: CASSQGQGAYEQYF. The genes are TRBV4-1 and TRBJ2-7; 9 nucleotides agree with TRBD1. The V gene end was trimmed by 1 base and the J gene end by 2 bases; junction bases not matched to a gene: 0. Germline CDR1 reads MGHRA; CDR2 reads YSYEKL. This CDR3 has 14 residues.

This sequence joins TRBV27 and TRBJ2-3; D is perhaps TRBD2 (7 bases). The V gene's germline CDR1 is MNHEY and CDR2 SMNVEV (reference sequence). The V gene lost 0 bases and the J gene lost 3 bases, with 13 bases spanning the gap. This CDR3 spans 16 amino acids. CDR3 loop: CASSLSKGGGTDTQYF. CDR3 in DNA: TGTGCCAGCAGTTTATCCAAGGGAGGGGGGACAGATACGCAGTATTTT.